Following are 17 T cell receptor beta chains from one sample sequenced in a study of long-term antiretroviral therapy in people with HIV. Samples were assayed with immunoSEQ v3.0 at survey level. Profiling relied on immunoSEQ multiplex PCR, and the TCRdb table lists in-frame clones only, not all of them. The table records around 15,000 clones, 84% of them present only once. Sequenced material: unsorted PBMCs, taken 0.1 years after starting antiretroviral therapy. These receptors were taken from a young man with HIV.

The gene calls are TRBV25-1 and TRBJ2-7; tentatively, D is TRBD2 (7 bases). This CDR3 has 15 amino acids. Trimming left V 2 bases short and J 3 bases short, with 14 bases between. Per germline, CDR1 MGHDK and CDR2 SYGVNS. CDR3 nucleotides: TGTGCCAGCAGTGAACGGAAGGGGGGGGTCTACGAGCAGTACTTC. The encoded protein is CASSERKGGVYEQYF.

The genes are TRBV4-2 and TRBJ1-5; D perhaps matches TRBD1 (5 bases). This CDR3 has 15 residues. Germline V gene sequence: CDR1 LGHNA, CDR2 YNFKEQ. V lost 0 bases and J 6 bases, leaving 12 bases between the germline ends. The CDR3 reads CASSQEAGKGQPQHF. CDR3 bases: TGTGCCAGCAGCCAAGAAGCAGGGAAAGGTCAGCCCCAGCATTTT.

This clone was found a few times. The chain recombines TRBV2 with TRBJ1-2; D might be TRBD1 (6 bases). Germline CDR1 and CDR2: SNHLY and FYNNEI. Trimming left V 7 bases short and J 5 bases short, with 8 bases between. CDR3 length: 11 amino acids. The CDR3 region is CASNTGYGYTF. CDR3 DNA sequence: TGTGCCAGCAACACAGGGTATGGCTACACCTTC.

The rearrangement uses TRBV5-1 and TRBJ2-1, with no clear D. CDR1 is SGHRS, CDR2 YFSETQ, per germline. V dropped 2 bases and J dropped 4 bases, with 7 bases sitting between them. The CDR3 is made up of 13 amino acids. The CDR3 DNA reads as TGCGCCAGCAGCTTAGCGCCTTACAATGAGCAGTTCTTC. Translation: CASSLAPYNEQFF. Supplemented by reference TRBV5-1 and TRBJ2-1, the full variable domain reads KAGVTQTPRYLIKTRGQQVTLSCSPISGHRSVSWYQQTPGQGLQFLFEYFSETQRNKGNFPGRFSGRQFSNSRSEMNVSTLELGDSALYLCASSLAPYNEQFFGPGTRLTVL.

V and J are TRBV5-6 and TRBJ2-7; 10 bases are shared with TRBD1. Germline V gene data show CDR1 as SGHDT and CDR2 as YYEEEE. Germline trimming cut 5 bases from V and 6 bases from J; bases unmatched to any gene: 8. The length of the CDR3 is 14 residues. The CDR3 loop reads CASSYGTGVSEQYF. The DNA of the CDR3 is TGTGCCAGCAGTTACGGGACAGGGGTTAGCGAGCAGTACTTC.

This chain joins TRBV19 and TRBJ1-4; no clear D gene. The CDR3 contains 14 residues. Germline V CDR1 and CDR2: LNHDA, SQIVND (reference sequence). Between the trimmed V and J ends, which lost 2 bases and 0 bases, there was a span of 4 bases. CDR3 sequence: CASSISSTNEKLFF. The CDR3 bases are TGTGCCAGTAGTATAAGTTCAACTAATGAAAAACTGTTTTTT.

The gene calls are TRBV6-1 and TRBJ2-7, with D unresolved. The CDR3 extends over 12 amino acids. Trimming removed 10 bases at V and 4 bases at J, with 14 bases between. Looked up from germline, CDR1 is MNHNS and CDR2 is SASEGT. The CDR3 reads CATNFGVYEQYF. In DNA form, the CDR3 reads TGTGCCACTAACTTTGGGGTATACGAGCAGTACTTC.

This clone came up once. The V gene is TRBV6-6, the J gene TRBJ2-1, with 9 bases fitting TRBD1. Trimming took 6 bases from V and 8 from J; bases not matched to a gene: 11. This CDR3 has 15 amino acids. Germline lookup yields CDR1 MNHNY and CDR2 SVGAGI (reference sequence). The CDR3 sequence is CASSHGGTGLDEQFF. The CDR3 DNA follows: TGTGCCAGCAGCCATGGCGGGACAGGGCTCGATGAGCAGTTCTTC.

The CDR3, as DNA: TGTGCCATTTCGACAGAACTTAATCAGCCCCAGCATTTT. Protein sequence: CAISTELNQPQHF. V and J are TRBV19 and TRBJ1-5, with D perhaps matching TRBD1 (5 bases). Deletions cut 10 bases from V and 4 bases from J, with 14 bases between. The CDR3 has 13 amino acids. Germline V gene data show CDR1 as LNHDA and CDR2 as SQIVND (reference sequence).

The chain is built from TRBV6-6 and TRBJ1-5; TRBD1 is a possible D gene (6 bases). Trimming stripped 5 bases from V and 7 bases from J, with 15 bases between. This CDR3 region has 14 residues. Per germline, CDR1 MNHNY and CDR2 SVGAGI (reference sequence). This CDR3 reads CASSPTGREQPQHF. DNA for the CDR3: TGTGCCAGCAGTCCAACAGGGCGGGAACAGCCCCAGCATTTT.

The CDR3 loop is CASSLGQGEQYF. The CDR3, as DNA: TGTGCCAGCAGCCTCGGACAGGGCGAGCAGTACTTC. V gene TRBV5-6 combines with J gene TRBJ2-7; 8 bases map to TRBD1. The junction had 3 bases not matched to a gene; V was cut back by 4 bases and J by 6 bases. Germline V gene sequence: CDR1 SGHDT, CDR2 YYEEEE. The CDR3 runs to 12 residues.

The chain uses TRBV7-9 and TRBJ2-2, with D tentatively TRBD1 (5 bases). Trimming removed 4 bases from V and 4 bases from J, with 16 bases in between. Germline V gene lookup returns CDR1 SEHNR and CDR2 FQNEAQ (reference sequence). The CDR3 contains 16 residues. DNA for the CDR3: TGTGCCAGCAGCTACCCGGTGGGGCTGACCACCGGGGAGCTGTTTTTT. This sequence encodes CASSYPVGLTTGELFF.

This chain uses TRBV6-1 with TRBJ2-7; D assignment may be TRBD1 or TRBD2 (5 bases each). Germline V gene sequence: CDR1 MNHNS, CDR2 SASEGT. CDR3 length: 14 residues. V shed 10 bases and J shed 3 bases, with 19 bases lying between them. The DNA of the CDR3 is TGTGCCACCCAGAACCGGGGCGTAGGCTACGAGCAGTACTTC. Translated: CATQNRGVGYEQYF.

CDR3 amino acids: CASSVDGSYNEQFF. CDR3 nucleotide sequence: TGTGCCAGCAGCGTAGACGGCTCCTACAATGAGCAGTTCTTC. V and J are TRBV9 and TRBJ2-1, with D hard to call. V was clipped by 0 bases and J by 0 bases, with 4 bases between them. Germline V gene sequence: CDR1 SGDLS, CDR2 YYNGEE. The CDR3 is 14 residues long.

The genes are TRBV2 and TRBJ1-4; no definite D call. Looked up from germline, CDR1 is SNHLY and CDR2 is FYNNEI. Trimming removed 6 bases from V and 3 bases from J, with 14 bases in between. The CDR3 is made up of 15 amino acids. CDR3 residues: CASRGFQEANEKLFF. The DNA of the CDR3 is TGTGCCAGCAGAGGGTTCCAGGAGGCTAATGAAAAACTGTTTTTT. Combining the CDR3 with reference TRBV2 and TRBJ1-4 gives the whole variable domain EPEVTQTPSHQVTQMGQEVILRCVPISNHLYFYWYRQILGQKVEFLVSFYNNEISEKSEIFDDQFSVERPDGSNFTLKIRSTKLEDSAMYFCASRGFQEANEKLFFGSGTQLSVL.

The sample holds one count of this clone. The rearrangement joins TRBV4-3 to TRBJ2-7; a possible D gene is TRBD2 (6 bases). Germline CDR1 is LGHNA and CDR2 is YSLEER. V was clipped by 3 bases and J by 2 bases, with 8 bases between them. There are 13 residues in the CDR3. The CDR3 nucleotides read TGCGCCAGCAGCCAGGGACTCGCCTACGAGCAGTACTTC. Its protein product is CASSQGLAYEQYF.

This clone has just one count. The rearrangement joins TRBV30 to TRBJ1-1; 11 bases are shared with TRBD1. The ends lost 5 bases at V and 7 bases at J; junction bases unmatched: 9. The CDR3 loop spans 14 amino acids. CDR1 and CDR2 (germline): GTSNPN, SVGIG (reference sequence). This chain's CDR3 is CAWFPGTGGHEAFF. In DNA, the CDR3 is TGTGCCTGGTTTCCGGGGACAGGGGGACATGAAGCTTTCTTT.